The following is a TCR beta chain sequence with its context. Per germline, CDR1 ENHRY and CDR2 SYGVKD. CDR3 length equals 14 residues. Trimming cost V 10 bases and J 7 bases, with 22 bases left between them. These data are taken from a study of TIL therapy for anti-PD-1-resistant metastatic lung cancer. The immunoSEQ assay was v3. The method was immunoSEQ multiplex PCR; TCRdb's version includes in-frame clones alone and lacks a portion of them. The sample records tens of thousands of clones, 73% being singletons. Regarding time point: pre-treatment sample, taken before nivolumab and TIL therapy. The clonotype was recovered from a person aged 25 to 80 with non-small cell lung cancer. The specimen was blood, collected at baseline. This rearrangement joins TRBV10-3 to TRBJ1-1; D is possibly TRBD1 (5 bases). This chain's CDR3 is CASRWRGWSGEAFF. In DNA form, the CDR3 reads TGTGCCAGCAGGTGGAGGGGATGGTCTGGTGAAGCTTTCTTT.